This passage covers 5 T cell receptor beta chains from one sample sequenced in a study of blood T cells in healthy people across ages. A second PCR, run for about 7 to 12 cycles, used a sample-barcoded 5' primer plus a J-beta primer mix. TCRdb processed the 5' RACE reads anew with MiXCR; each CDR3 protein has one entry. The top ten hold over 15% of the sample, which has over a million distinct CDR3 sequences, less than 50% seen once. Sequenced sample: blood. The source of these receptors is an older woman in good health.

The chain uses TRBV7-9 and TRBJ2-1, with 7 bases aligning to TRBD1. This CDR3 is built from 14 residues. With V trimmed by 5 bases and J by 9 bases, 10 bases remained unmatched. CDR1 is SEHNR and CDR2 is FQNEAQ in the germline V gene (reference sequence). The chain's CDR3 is CASSNRQGTGEQFF. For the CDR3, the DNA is TGTGCCAGCAGCAATCGACAGGGCACGGGTGAGCAGTTCTTC. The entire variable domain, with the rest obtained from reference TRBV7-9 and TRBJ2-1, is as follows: DTGVSQNPRHKITKRGQNVTFRCDPISEHNRLYWYRQTLGQGPEFLTYFQNEAQLEKSRLLSDRFSAERPKGSFSTLEIQRTEQGDSAMYLCASSNRQGTGEQFFGPGTRLTVL.

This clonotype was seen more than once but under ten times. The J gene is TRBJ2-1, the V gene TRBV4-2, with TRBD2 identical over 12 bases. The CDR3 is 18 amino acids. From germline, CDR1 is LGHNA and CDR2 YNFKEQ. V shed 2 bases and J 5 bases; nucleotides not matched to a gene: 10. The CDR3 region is CASSQLALAGGKNNEQFF. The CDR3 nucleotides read TGTGCCAGCAGCCAACTGGCCCTAGCGGGAGGGAAGAACAATGAGCAGTTCTTC.

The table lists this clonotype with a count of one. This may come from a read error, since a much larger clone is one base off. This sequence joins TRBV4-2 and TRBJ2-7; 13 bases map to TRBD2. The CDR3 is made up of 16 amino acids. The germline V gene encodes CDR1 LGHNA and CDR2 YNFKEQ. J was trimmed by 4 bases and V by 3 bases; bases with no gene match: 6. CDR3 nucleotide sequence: TGTGCCAGCAGCCAGGGGACTAGCGGGATCTCGTACGAGCAGTACTTC. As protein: CASSQGTSGISYEQYF.

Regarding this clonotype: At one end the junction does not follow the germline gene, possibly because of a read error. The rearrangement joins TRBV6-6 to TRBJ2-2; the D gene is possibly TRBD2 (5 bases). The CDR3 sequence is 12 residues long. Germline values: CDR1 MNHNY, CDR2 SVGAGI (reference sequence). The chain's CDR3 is CAGSGSTGELFF. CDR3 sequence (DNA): TGTGCCGGCAGTGGGAGCACCGGGGAGCTGTTTTTT.

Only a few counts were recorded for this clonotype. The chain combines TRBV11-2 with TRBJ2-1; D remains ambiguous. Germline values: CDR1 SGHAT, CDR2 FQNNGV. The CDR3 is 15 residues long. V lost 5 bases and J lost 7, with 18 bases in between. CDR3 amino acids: CASSPPIRRMNEQFF. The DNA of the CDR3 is TGTGCCAGCAGCCCCCCTATTCGGCGGATGAATGAGCAGTTCTTC.